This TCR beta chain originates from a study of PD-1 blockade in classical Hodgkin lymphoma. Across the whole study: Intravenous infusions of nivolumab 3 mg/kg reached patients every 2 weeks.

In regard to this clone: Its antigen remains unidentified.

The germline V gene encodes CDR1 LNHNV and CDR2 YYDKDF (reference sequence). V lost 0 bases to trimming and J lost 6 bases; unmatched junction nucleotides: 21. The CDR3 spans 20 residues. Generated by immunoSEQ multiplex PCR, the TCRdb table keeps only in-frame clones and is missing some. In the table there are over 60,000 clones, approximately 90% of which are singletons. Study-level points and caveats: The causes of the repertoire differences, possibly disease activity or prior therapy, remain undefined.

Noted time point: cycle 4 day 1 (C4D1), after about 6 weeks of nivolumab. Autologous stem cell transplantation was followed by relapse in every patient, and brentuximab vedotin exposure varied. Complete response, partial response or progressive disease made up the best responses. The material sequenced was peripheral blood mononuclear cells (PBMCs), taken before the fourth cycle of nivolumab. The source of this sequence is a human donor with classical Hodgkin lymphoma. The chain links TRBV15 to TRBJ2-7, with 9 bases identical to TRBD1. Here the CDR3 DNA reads TGTGCCACCAGCAGAGATCCCAGGGACGGCCGGGACAGGGAAGACTGCGAGCAGTACTTC. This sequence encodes CATSRDPRDGRDREDCEQYF.